This T cell receptor beta chain was identified during a study of T cell responses to AZD1222 COVID-19 vaccine. In regard to this clone: Its antigen is still unknown.

Repertoires were generated with immunoSEQ multiplex PCR, while TCRdb's copy carries only in-frame clones and drops some. The sample has about 160,000 clones, around 93% seen once. The CDR3 has 15 residues. Unmatched junction bases numbered 5, after V lost 3 bases and J lost 4 bases. Germline V CDR1 and CDR2: MDHEN, SYDVKM. General study findings and limits: Donors skewed white British and female; clonal diversity was possibly underestimated. After the peak T cell response, and only then, were repertoires sampled. The number of AZD1222 recipients seropositive at baseline was only 5 to 7.

Sequencing was performed on peripheral blood, taken on day 0 of AZD1222 vaccination. This clonotype originated in an adult in good health. The chain has TRBV28 and TRBJ2-2, with 7 bases that match TRBD1. CDR3 DNA sequence: TGTGCCAGCAGTTTGGGGGACAGCCCCACCGGGGAGCTGTTTTTT. As protein: CASSLGDSPTGELFF.